This TCR beta chain was sequenced for a study of shared clonotypes between healthy human individuals. Without sorting, samples used 75 million to 100 million PBMCs for genomic DNA. Per the germline V gene, CDR1 is LNHDA and CDR2 is SQIVND (reference sequence). CDR3 length: 17 residues. Unmatched junction bases numbered 20, after V lost 9 bases and J lost 7 bases. Assay: immunoSEQ multiplex PCR; the TCRdb copy retains only in-frame clones and omits some. The table shows roughly 510,000 clones, with about 80% occurring only once. The TCR was taken from a woman in her forties in good health. Some clones in this sample may be carry-over from other donors' samples. The chain employs TRBV19 and TRBJ2-1, with 8 bases matching TRBD2. The sequencing sample was made of PBMCs. CDR3 nucleotide sequence: TGTGCCAGCAAGCCGGGACCCCCCAGCGGGAGTAGGAATGAGCAGTTCTTC. Residues: CASKPGPPSGSRNEQFF. Full variable domain (remainder filled in from reference TRBV19 and TRBJ2-1): DGGITQSPKYLFRKEGQNVTLSCEQNLNHDAMYWYRQDPGQGLRLIYYSQIVNDFQKGDIAEGYSVSREKKESFPLTVTSAQKNPTAFYLCASKPGPPSGSRNEQFFGPGTRLTVL.